These 9 T cell receptor beta chains originate from one sample sequenced in a study of regulatory T cells in long-lasting Graves disease (dated by TCRdb to 2020 to 2022). The time point label, read with the paper, signifies: persistent/refractory GD, antithyroid drugs over 5 years with positive TRAb. For both TCR sequencing and RNA sequencing, RNA was extracted from PBMCs using TRIzol. The library was obtained by multiplex PCR. TCRdb records Illumina HiSeq 4000 as the sequencer. To build TCR beta libraries, CDR3 regions were amplified by Arm-PCR using iRepertoire HTBI primers. The public sequencing data were trimmed at Q25 with fastp and processed into clonotypes with MiXCR by TCRdb, which kept only in-frame beta chains. Rows are combined by CDR3 protein, so each entry shows the most common genes and DNA. This sample is represented by roughly 360,000 distinct CDR3 sequences; more than 20% of them were singletons. Roughly a quarter of the sample is in the top ten clones.

This material consisted of peripheral blood mononuclear cells (PBMCs), taken when the disease was refractory, from a patient treated with antithyroid drugs. The receptors stem from a woman aged 40 to 55 with Graves disease. Donor details come from another sample of the same person, matched by shared clones.

The V call is TRBV9, the J call TRBJ2-1; D not resolved. V was shortened by 3 bases and J by 10 bases, with 8 bases between the two germline ends. The CDR3 is 11 residues long. From germline, CDR1 is SGDLS and CDR2 YYNGEE. This CDR3 reads CASSAYGEQFF. The CDR3, as DNA: TGTGCCAGCAGCGCGTACGGGGAGCAGTTCTTC.

The chain carries TRBV18 and TRBJ2-5; weak D call: TRBD2 (5 bases). The germline V and J ends were trimmed by 5 bases and 1 base, with 17 bases remaining between them. The germline V gene encodes CDR1 KGHSH and CDR2 LQKENI. This CDR3 contains 16 residues. The CDR3 region is CASSSQRVSSQETQYF. The CDR3 DNA sequence: TGTGCCAGCTCATCTCAGAGGGTTTCGAGCCAAGAGACCCAGTACTTC.

The chain recombines TRBV4-1 with TRBJ2-7; the D gene could be TRBD1 or TRBD2 (6 bases each). Trimming took 4 bases from V and 7 from J, leaving 14 bases between them. Per germline, CDR1 MGHRA and CDR2 YSYEKL. The CDR3 consists of 13 residues. CDR3 coding DNA: TGCGCCAGCAGCCCCCGGGGGCCTGTAGAGCAGTACTTC. Translated: CASSPRGPVEQYF.

The V call is TRBV5-1, the J call TRBJ1-4; D is ambiguous. The CDR3 consists of 13 residues. V was trimmed by 0 bases and J by 12 bases, leaving 12 bases between them. In germline, CDR1 is SGHRS, CDR2 YFSETQ. Written as DNA, the CDR3 is TGCGCCAGCAGCTTGGTCGACCGACGGGAACTGTTTTTT. Translating gives CASSLVDRRELFF.

This clonotype was detected many times. The chain employs TRBV20-1 and TRBJ1-1; D might be TRBD1 (6 bases). The V gene lost 6 bases and the J gene lost 1 base, with 9 bases spanning the gap. The CDR3 consists of 12 residues. Germline V gene sequence: CDR1 DFQATT, CDR2 SNEGSKA (reference sequence). The CDR3 DNA reads TGCAGTGCCTTGACAGGGAACACTGAAGCTTTCTTT. Translation: CSALTGNTEAFF.

This chain uses TRBV5-1 with TRBJ2-6; tentatively, D is TRBD1 or TRBD2 (5 bases each). V lost 0 bases, J lost 4 bases, and 11 bases lay in between. This CDR3 spans 16 amino acids. Germline V gene lookup returns CDR1 SGHRS and CDR2 YFSETQ. In DNA, the CDR3 is TGCGCCAGCAGCTTGGGGGGACCCGCCGGGGCCAACGTCCTGACTTTC. Protein sequence: CASSLGGPAGANVLTF.

The sample holds many counts of this clonotype. The J gene is TRBJ2-7, the V gene TRBV12-3 or TRBV12-4; 9 bases agree with TRBD2. The CDR3 contains 11 residues. After removal of 10 bases from V and 5 bases from J, the junction contained 3 bases not matched to a gene. Written as DNA, the CDR3 is TGTGCCACCGGGACTAGCCACGAGCAGTACTTC. Translating it yields CATGTSHEQYF.

The chain joins TRBV9 to TRBJ2-5; TRBD2 agrees at 7 bases. CDR1 SGDLS and CDR2 YYNGEE come from the germline V gene. The CDR3 is 15 amino acids. V gave up 2 bases and J gave up 6 bases; unmatched junction bases: 10. CDR3 DNA: TGTGCCAGCAGCGTCACTAGCGCGACCGGAAAGACCCAGTACTTC. Encoded protein: CASSVTSATGKTQYF.

There are a few counts of this clonotype. A much larger clonotype is one base distant, so this may be a read error. This chain joins TRBV2 and TRBJ1-5; TRBD1 might be the D (6 bases). Looked up from germline, CDR1 is SNHLY and CDR2 is FYNNEI. The length of the CDR3 is 13 residues. The CDR3 DNA sequence: TGTGCCAGCAAACGGACAGCGGATCAGCCCCGGCATTTT. It specifies CASKRTADQPRHF.